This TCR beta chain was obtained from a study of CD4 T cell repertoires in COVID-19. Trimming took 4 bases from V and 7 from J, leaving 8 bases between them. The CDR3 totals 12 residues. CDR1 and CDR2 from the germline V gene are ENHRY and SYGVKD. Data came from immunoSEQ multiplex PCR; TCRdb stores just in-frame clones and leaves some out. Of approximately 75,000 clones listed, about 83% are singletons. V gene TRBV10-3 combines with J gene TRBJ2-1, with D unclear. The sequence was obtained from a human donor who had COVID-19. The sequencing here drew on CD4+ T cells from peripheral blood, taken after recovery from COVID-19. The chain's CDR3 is CAISALKNEQFF. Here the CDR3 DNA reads TGTGCCATCAGTGCGTTGAAGAATGAGCAGTTCTTC.